The present entry profiles one TCR beta chain with its context. The sample belongs to a study of blood T cell repertoires in COVID-19. Looking at the study overall: Acute-phase and convalescent COVID-19 samples originated in the United States, Italy and Spain. Sample material is recorded as cDNA or gDNA derived from T cells, B-cell-depleted T cells, or PBMCs.

Germline-derived CDR1 and CDR2 are MRHNA and SNTAGT. The CDR3 runs to 16 residues. V lost 0 bases and J 4 bases, leaving 12 bases between the germline ends. In the original processing: The assay estimated nucleated cells by amplifying reference gene primers. TCRdb keeps only in-frame clones here, not all; method: immunoSEQ multiplex PCR. That table gives V, J and clone size, and the DNA gave D and trimming. The sample lists some 200,000 clones, around 81% seen once, with less than 3% in the top ten. This chain joins TRBV6-4 and TRBJ2-2; no clear D. The sequencing sample was made of peripheral blood. The source of this sequence is a human donor with acute or convalescent COVID-19. The donor label of this sample is uncertain. CDR3 residues: CASSDSWPQSTGELFF. The CDR3, as DNA: TGTGCCAGCAGTGACTCGTGGCCCCAGTCCACCGGGGAGCTGTTTTTT.